The present T cell receptor (beta chain) was sequenced within a study of T cell responses to AZD1222 COVID-19 vaccine. The study, taken as a whole, reports: Donors were chiefly white British, with a greater number of females, and clonal diversity was perhaps underestimated.

Profiled with immunoSEQ multiplex PCR; TCRdb holds only in-frame clones, not every one. The sample has almost 65,000 clones; 84% are singletons. Germline loops: CDR1 SGHRS, CDR2 YFSETQ. This CDR3 is built from 15 residues. J was trimmed by 4 bases and V by 0 bases; bases with no gene match: 2. In its sample, this clone was seen a few times. The antigen is unknown. This TCR came from an adult in good health. Sequences were derived from peripheral blood, sampled on day 0 of AZD1222 vaccination. The gene calls are TRBV5-1 and TRBJ2-3; 10 nucleotides line up with TRBD2. CDR3 loop: CASSLALAGADTQYF. CDR3 sequence (DNA): TGCGCCAGCAGCTTGGCGCTAGCGGGGGCAGATACGCAGTATTTT.